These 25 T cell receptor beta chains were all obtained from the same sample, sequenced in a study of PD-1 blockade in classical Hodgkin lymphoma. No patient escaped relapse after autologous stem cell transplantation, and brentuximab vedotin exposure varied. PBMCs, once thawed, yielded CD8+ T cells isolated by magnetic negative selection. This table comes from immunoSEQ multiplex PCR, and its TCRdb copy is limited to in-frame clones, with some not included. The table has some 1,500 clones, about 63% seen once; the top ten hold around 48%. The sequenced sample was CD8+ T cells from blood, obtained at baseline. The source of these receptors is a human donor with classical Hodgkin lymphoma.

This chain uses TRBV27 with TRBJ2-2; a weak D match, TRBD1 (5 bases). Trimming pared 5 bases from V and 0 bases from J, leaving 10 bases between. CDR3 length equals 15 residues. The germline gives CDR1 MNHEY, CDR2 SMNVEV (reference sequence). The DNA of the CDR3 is TGTGCCAGCAGTCCACAGGAAACGAACACCGGGGAGCTGTTTTTT. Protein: CASSPQETNTGELFF.

The CDR3 DNA sequence: TGTGCCAGCAGTTACGGGGAAAACTACGAGCAGTACGTC. Translated, it gives CASSYGENYEQYV. The chain is built from TRBV10-3 and TRBJ2-7; D might be TRBD2 (5 bases). The V gene's germline CDR1 is ENHRY and CDR2 SYGVKD. This CDR3 is 13 amino acids long.

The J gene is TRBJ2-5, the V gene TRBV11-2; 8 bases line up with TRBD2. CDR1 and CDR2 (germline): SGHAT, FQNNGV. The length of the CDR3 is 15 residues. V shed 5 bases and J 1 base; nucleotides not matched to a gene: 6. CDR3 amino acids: CASSLTGGIQETQYF. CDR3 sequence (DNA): TGTGCCAGCAGCCTGACGGGGGGGATCCAAGAGACCCAGTACTTC. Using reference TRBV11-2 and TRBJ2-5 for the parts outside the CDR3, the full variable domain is EAGVAQSPRYKIIEKRQSVAFWCNPISGHATLYWYQQILGQGPKLLIQFQNNGVVDDSQLPKDRFSAERLKGVDSTLKIQPAKLEDSAVYLCASSLTGGIQETQYFGPGTRLLVL.

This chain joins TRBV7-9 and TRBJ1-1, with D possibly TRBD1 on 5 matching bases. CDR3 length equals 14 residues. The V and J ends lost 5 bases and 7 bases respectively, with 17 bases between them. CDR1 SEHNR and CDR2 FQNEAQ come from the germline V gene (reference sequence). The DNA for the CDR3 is TGTGCCAGCAGCATAAGAGACGGGACGGTTGAAGCTTTCTTT. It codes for CASSIRDGTVEAFF.

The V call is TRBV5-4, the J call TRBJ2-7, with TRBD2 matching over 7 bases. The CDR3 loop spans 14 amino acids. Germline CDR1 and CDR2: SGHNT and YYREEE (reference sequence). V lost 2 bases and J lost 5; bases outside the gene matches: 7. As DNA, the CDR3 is TGTGCCAGCAGCTTCGACGGGGGGAACGACGAGCAGTACTTC. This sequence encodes CASSFDGGNDEQYF. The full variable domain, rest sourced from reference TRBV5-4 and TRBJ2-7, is ETGVTQSPTHLIKTRGQQVTLRCSSQSGHNTVSWYQQALGQGPQFIFQYYREEENGRGNFPPRFSGLQFPNYSSELNVNALELDDSALYLCASSFDGGNDEQYFGPGTRLTVT.

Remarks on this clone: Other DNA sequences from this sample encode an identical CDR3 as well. CDR3 in amino acids: CASSPNYSNQPQHF. The CDR3 DNA sequence: TGTGCCAGCAGCCCTAACTATAGCAATCAGCCCCAGCATTTT. The rearrangement uses TRBV5-6 and TRBJ1-5; unclear D gene. The CDR3 runs 14 residues. Trimming pared 4 bases from V and 0 bases from J, leaving 8 bases between. Germline assignment: CDR1 SGHDT and CDR2 YYEEEE.

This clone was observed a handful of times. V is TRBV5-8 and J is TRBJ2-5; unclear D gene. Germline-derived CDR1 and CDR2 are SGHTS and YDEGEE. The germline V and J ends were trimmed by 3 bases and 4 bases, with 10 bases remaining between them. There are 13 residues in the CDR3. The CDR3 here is CASSYRPGETQYF. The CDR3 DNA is TGTGCCAGCAGCTACCGTCCGGGAGAGACCCAGTACTTC.

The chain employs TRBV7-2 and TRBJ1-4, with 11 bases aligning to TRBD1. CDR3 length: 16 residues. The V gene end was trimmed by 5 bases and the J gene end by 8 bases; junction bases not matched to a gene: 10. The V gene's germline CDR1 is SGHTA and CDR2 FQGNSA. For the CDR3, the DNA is TGTGCCAGCAGCGGACAGGGGGCGACCCTGGAAGAAAAACTGTTTTTT. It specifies CASSGQGATLEEKLFF.

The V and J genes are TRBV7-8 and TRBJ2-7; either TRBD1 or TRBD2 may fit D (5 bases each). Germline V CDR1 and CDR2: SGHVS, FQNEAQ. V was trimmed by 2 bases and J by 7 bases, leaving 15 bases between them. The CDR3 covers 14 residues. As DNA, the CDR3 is TGTGCCAGCAGCTTACCGGGACCCCGTTGGGAGCAGTACTTC. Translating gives CASSLPGPRWEQYF.

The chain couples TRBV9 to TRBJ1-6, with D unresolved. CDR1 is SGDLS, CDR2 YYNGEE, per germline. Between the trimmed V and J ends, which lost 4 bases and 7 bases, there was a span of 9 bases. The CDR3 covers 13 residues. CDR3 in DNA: TGTGCCAGCAGCCCCGAGGTGAATTCACCCCTCCACTTT. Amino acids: CASSPEVNSPLHF.

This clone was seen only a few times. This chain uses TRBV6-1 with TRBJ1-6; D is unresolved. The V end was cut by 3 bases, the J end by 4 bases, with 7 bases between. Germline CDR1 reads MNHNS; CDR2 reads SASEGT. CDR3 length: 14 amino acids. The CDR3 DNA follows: TGTGCCAGCAGTGAGGGAATGTATAATTCACCCCTCCACTTT. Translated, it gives CASSEGMYNSPLHF.

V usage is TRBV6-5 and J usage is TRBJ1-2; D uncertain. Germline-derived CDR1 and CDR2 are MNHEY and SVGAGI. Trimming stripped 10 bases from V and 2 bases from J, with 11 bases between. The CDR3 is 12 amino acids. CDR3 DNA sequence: TGTGCCACCGTAGTATCAAACTATGGCTACACCTTC. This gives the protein CATVVSNYGYTF.

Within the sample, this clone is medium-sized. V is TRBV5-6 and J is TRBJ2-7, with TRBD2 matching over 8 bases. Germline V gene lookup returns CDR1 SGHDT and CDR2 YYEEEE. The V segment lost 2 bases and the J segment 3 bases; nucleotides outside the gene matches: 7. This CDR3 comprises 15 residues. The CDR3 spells CASSLTGGTHYEQYF. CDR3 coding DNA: TGTGCCAGCAGCTTAACGGGGGGGACCCACTACGAGCAGTACTTC.

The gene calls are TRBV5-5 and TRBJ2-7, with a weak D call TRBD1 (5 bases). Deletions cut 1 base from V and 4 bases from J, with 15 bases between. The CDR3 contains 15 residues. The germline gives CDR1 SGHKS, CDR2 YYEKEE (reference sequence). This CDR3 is CASSLPGQGDYEQYF. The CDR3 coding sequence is TGTGCCAGCAGCTTGCCGGGCCAGGGTGATTACGAGCAGTACTTC.

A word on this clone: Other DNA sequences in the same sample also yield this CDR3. As DNA, the CDR3 is TGTGCCAGCAGTCCTAATTATAGCAATCAGCCCCAGCATTTT. Translation: CASSPNYSNQPQHF. This chain uses TRBV27 with TRBJ1-5; D is uncertain. The CDR3 is made up of 14 amino acids. Trimming took 5 bases from V and 0 from J, leaving 8 bases between them. Looked up from germline, CDR1 is MNHEY and CDR2 is SMNVEV (reference sequence).

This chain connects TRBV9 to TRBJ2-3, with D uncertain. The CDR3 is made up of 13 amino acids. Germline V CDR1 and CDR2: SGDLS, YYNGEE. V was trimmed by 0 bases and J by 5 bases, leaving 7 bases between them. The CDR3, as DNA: TGTGCCAGCAGCGTAGATTCTGGAGATACGCAGTATTTT. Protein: CASSVDSGDTQYF.

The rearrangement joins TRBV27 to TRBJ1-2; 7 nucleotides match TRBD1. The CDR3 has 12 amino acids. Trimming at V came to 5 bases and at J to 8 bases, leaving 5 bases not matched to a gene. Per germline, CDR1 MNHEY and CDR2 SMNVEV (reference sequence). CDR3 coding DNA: TGTGCCAGCAGTGGACAGGAGGCGGGCTACACCTTC. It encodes CASSGQEAGYTF.

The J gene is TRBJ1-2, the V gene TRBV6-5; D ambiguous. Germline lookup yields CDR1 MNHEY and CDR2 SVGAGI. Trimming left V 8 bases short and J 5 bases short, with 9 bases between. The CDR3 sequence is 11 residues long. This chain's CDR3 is CASGTIYGYTF. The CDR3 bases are TGTGCCAGCGGAACCATATATGGCTACACCTTC.

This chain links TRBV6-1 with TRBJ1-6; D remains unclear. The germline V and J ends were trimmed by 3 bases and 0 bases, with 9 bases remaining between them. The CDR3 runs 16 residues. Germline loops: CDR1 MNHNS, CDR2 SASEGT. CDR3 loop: CASSDSWASYNSPLHF. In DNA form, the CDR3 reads TGTGCCAGCAGTGACAGTTGGGCCTCCTATAATTCACCCCTCCACTTT.

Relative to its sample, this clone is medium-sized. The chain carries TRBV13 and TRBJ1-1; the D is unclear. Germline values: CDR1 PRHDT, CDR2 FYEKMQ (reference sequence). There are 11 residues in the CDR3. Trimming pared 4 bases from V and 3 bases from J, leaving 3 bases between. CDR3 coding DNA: TGTGCCAGCAGCTCCTACACTGAAGCTTTCTTT. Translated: CASSSYTEAFF.

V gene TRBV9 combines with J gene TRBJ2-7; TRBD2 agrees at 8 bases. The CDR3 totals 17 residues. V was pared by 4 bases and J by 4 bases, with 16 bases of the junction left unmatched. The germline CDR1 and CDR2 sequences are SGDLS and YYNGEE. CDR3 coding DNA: TGTGCCAGCAGCCCTGTAGCGACTAGCGCCTTCCTATACGAGCAGTACTTC. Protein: CASSPVATSAFLYEQYF.

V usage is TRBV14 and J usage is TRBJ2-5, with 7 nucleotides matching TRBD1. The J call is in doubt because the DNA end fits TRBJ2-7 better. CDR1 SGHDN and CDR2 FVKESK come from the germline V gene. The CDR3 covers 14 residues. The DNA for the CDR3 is TGTGCCAGCAGCCATCGGGACAGACACTACGAGCAGTACTTC. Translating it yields CASSHRDRHYEQYF.

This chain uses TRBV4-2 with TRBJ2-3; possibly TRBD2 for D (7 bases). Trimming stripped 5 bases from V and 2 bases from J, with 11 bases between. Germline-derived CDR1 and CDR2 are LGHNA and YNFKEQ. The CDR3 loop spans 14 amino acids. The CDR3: CASSLGGATDTQYF. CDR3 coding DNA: TGTGCCAGCAGCTTAGGGGGGGCCACAGATACGCAGTATTTT.

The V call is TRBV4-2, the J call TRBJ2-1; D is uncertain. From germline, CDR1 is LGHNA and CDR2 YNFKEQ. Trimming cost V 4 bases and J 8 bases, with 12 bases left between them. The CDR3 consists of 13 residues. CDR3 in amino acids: CASSRPGSDEQFF. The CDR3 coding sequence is TGTGCCAGCAGCCGGCCTGGGTCTGATGAGCAGTTCTTC.

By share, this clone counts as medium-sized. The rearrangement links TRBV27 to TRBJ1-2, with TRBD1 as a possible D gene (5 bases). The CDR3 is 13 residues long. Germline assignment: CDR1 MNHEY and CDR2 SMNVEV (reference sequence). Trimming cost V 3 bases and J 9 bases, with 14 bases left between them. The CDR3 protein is CASSFTAGGRYTF. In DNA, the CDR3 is TGTGCCAGCAGTTTCACGGCCGGGGGTCGCTACACCTTC.